This TCR beta chain was documented in a study of blood T cell repertoires in COVID-19. In the study's own analysis: Quantification of nucleated cells was approximated via reference gene primer amplification. The protocol was immunoSEQ multiplex PCR, while the TCRdb copy is restricted to in-frame clones and leaves out a portion. V, J and clone size are those of that table, while D and trimming were read from the DNA. This sample has a few hundred thousand clones; approximately 89% occur once, and the top ten carry 10% to 15%. The germline V gene has CDR1 SGHAT and CDR2 FQNNGV. This CDR3 has 13 amino acids. Trimming stripped 4 bases from V and 8 bases from J, with 12 bases between.

Sequencing was done on a sample of peripheral blood. The genes are TRBV11-2 and TRBJ2-1, with no clear D. The clonotype was recovered from a woman in her fifties or sixties with COVID-19, enrolled during active disease. CDR3 residues: CASSSSGFYEQFF. In nucleotides, the CDR3 is TGTGCCAGCAGCTCATCAGGTTTCTATGAGCAGTTCTTC.